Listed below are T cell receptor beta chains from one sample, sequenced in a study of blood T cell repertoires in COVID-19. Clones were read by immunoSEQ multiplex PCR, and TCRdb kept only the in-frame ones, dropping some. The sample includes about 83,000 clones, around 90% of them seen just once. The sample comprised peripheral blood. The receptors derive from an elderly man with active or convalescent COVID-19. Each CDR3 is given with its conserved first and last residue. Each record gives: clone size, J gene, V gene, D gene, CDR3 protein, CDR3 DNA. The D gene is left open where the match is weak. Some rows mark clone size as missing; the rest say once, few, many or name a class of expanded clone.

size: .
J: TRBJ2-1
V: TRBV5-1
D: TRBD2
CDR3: CASSLETPGTRGGRTYNEQFF
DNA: TGCGCCAGCAGCTTGGAAACGCCGGGGACTAGAGGCGGGCGTACCTACAATGAGCAGTTCTTC

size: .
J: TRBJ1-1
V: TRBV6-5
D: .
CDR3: CASSYGGNGAETEAFF
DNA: TGTGCCAGCAGTTACGGTGGAAATGGGGCGGAAACTGAAGCTTTCTTT

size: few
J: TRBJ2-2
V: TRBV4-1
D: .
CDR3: CASSQEGGARTGELFF
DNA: TGCGCCAGCAGCCAAGAAGGCGGGGCGAGGACCGGGGAGCTGTTTTTT

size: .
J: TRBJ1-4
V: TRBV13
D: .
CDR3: CASNSNQDRQEKLFF
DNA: TGTGCCAGCAACTCGAACCAGGATCGTCAGGAAAAACTGTTTTTT

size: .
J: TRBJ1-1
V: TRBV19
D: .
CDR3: CASSNAWAPEAFF
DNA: TGTGCCAGTAGTAATGCCTGGGCTCCTGAAGCTTTCTTT

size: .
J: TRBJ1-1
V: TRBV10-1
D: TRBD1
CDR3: CASRSDRAAEAFF
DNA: TGCGCCAGCAGGAGCGACAGGGCGGCTGAAGCTTTCTTT

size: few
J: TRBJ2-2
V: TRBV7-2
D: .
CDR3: CASSLGGLKNTGELFF
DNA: TGTGCCAGCAGCTTAGGAGGCCTAAAGAACACCGGGGAGCTGTTTTTT

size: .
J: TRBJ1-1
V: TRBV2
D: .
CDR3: CAMGRGAMNTEAFF
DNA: TGTGCCATGGGGAGGGGCGCGATGAACACTGAAGCTTTCTTT

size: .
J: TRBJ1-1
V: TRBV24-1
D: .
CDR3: CATRTPGPEYRTGEAFF
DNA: TGTGCCACCCGGACCCCCGGGCCGGAGTACCGCACGGGAGAAGCTTTCTTT

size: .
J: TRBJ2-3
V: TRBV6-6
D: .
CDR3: CASIDRGFRADTQYF
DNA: TGTGCCAGCATCGATAGGGGATTCAGGGCGGATACGCAGTATTTT

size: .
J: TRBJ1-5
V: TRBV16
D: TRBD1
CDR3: CASSRDRDSDDQHF
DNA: TGTGCCAGCAGCCGAGACAGGGATTCAGATGACCAGCATTTT

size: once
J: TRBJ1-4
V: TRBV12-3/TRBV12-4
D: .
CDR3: CASSTALNEKLFF
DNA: TGTGCCAGCTCGACAGCTCTTAATGAAAAACTGTTTTTT

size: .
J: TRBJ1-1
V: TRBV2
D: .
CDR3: CASRFRVVRDTEAFF
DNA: TGTGCCAGCAGATTCAGGGTTGTAAGGGACACTGAAGCTTTCTTT

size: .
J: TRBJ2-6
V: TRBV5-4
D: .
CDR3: CASSLDSVSGANVLTF
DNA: TGTGCCAGCAGCTTGGATTCCGTCTCTGGGGCCAACGTCCTGACTTTC

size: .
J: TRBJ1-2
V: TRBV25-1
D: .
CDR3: CASSPTRRGSAGYTF
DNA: TGTGCCAGCAGTCCCACGCGGAGGGGATCTGCTGGCTACACCTTC